The sample holds a few counts of the clone carrying this T cell receptor (beta chain). The method was immunoSEQ multiplex PCR; TCRdb's version includes in-frame clones alone and lacks a portion of them. Of fewer than 1 million clones in the sample, around 96% were seen once. This sample is part of a study of shared clonotypes between healthy human individuals. Terminally differentiated effector memory CD45RA+ cells were left out of the naive CD8 fraction, which was CD45RO-negative and positively selected for CCR7. Germline CDR1 is WSHSY and CDR2 is SAAADI. J gave up 5 bases and V 1 base, and 8 bases lay outside the gene matches. The length of the CDR3 is 19 residues.

This clonotype originated in a man aged 30 to 39 in good health. The genes are TRBV10-2 and TRBJ2-1; TRBD2 matches 16 bases. The sequenced sample was naive CD8+ T cells sorted from blood. The CDR3 DNA reads TGCGCCAGCAGTGAGTTTCCCGGGACTAGCGGGAGGGCTCACAATGAGCAGTTCTTC. Amino acid sequence: CASSEFPGTSGRAHNEQFF.